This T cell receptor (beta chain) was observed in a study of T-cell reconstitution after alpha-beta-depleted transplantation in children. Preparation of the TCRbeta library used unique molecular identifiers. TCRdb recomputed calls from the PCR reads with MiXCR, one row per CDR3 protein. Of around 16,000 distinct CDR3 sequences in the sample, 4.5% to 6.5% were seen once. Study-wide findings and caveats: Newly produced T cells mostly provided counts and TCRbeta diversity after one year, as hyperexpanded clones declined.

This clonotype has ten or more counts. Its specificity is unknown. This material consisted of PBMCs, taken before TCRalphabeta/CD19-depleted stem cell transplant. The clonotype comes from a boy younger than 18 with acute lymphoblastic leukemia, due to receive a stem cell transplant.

CDR3 residues: CASRRDHTGELFF. The CDR3 nucleotides are TGTGCCAGCCGGCGAGATCACACCGGGGAGCTGTTTTTT. The rearrangement joins TRBV6-6 to TRBJ2-2, with D hard to call. The CDR3 loop spans 13 amino acids. Germline lookup yields CDR1 MNHNY and CDR2 SVGAGI (reference sequence). V was pared by 8 bases and J by 3 bases, with 10 bases between.